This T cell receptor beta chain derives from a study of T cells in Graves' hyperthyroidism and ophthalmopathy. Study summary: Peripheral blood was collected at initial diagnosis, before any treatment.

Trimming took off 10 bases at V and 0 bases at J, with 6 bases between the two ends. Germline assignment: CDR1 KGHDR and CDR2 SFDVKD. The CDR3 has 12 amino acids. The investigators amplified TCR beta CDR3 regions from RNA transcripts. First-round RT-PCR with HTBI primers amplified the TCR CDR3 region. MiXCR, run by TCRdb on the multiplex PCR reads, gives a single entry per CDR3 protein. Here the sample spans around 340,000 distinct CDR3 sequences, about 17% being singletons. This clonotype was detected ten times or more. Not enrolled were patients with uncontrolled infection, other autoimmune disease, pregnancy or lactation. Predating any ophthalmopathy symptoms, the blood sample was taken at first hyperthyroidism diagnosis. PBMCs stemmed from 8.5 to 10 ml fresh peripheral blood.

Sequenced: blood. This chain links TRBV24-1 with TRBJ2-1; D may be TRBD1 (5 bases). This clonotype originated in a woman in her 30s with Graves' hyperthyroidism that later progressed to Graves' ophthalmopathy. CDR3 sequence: CATGDSYNEQFF. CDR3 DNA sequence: TGTGCCACAGGGGACTCCTACAATGAGCAGTTCTTC.